These 25 T cell receptor beta chains share one sample of origin, sequenced in a study of T cell changes during pregnancy in multiple sclerosis (dated by TCRdb to about 2019). Library construction relied on the immunoSEQ multiplex PCR assay. As stored in TCRdb, this immuneACCESS dataset retains in-frame rearrangements with V and J assigned. A fraction of the clones does not appear; measured against another copy, unresolved V genes explain less than half of the discrepancy, and the remainder lacks a known reason. In this sample the table shows 60,000 to 85,000 clones, around 94% of which occur a single time. The ten largest make up 0.45% to 0.7% of the sample. The sample here was peripheral blood, taken in the third trimester of pregnancy. The receptor set was obtained from a female donor with multiple sclerosis, enrolled in a pregnancy study.

The genes are TRBV6-5 and TRBJ1-4; TRBD1 is a possible D gene (6 bases). Germline V gene lookup returns CDR1 MNHEY and CDR2 SVGAGI. This CDR3 region has 14 residues. V shed 2 bases and J shed 7 bases, with 11 bases lying between them. Written as DNA, the CDR3 is TGTGCCAGCAGTTACGCCAGGGGTGGTGAAAAACTGTTTTTT. Translating it yields CASSYARGGEKLFF.

The chain carries TRBV9 and TRBJ1-1; D is ambiguous. Germline V gene sequence: CDR1 SGDLS, CDR2 YYNGEE. The length of the CDR3 is 14 residues. The V end lost 0 bases, the J end lost 0 bases, and 6 bases lay between the germline ends. The CDR3 loop is CASSVAAVNTEAFF. The CDR3, as DNA: TGTGCCAGCAGCGTAGCGGCGGTGAACACTGAAGCTTTCTTT.

This chain uses TRBV7-2 with TRBJ2-3; 8 nucleotides align to TRBD2. Trimming cost V 7 bases and J 0 bases; bases outside gene matches: 9. The CDR3 is made up of 16 amino acids. Germline V gene sequence: CDR1 SGHTA, CDR2 FQGNSA. The CDR3 protein is CASIYSGGGSTDTQYF. The CDR3 nucleotides read TGTGCCAGCATCTACAGCGGGGGTGGTAGCACAGATACGCAGTATTTT.

The V call is TRBV7-9, the J call TRBJ2-7; possibly TRBD1 for D (6 bases). There are 14 residues in the CDR3. V was trimmed by 6 bases and J by 2 bases, leaving 14 bases between them. Germline assignment: CDR1 SEHNR and CDR2 FQNEAQ (reference sequence). CDR3 DNA: TGTGCCAGCAGTTTTGGACAGATTACCTACGAGCAGTACTTC. This gives the protein CASSFGQITYEQYF.

V and J are TRBV10-3 and TRBJ2-2, with D tentatively TRBD1 (5 bases). Germline assignment: CDR1 ENHRY and CDR2 SYGVKD. V was shortened by 6 bases and J by 7 bases, with 12 bases between the two germline ends. CDR3 size: 13 residues. CDR3 protein: CAISPKGLGELFF. DNA for the CDR3: TGTGCCATCAGCCCTAAGGGGCTCGGGGAGCTGTTTTTT.

The chain recombines TRBV7-2 with TRBJ2-5, with TRBD1 matching over 8 bases. The J segment lost 1 base and the V segment lost 5 bases, leaving 12 bases of the junction unmatched. CDR1 SGHTA and CDR2 FQGNSA come from the germline V gene. There are 17 residues in the CDR3. CDR3 sequence reads: CASSRPTGGASQETQYF. In DNA form, the CDR3 reads TGTGCCAGCAGCCGTCCTACAGGGGGAGCAAGCCAAGAGACCCAGTACTTC. The full variable domain, in which reference TRBV7-2 and TRBJ2-5 provide the parts outside the CDR3, is GAGVSQSPSNKVTEKGKDVELRCDPISGHTALYWYRQSLGQGLEFLIYFQGNSAPDKSGLPSDRFSAERTGGSVSTLTIQRTQQEDSAVYLCASSRPTGGASQETQYFGPGTRLLVL.

V and J are TRBV6-5 and TRBJ1-2; possible D gene TRBD1, 6 bases. The CDR3 contains 15 residues. Between the trimmed V and J ends, which lost 1 base and 4 bases, there was a span of 13 bases. Looked up from germline, CDR1 is MNHEY and CDR2 is SVGAGI. In DNA form, the CDR3 reads TGTGCCAGCAGTTACTACGTGCAGGGGATCTATGGCTACACCTTC. Its protein product is CASSYYVQGIYGYTF.

The chain carries TRBV29-1 and TRBJ2-7; 10 positions match TRBD1. The germline V gene encodes CDR1 SQVTM and CDR2 ANQGSEA. CDR3 length: 13 residues. The junction had 8 bases not matched to a gene; V was cut back by 7 bases and J by 5 bases. The CDR3 DNA follows: TGCAGCGCGGGGACAGGGGTCCGGGACGAGCAGTACTTC. Its protein product is CSAGTGVRDEQYF.

The V call is TRBV7-2, the J call TRBJ1-4, with 9 bases matching TRBD1. Germline V gene lookup returns CDR1 SGHTA and CDR2 FQGNSA. V gave up 5 bases and J gave up 7 bases; unmatched junction bases: 11. The CDR3 loop spans 16 amino acids. The CDR3 nucleotides read TGTGCCAGCAGCGCGACTAACAGGGGGCGCGGTGAAAAACTGTTTTTT. The encoded protein is CASSATNRGRGEKLFF.

V gene TRBV4-3 combines with J gene TRBJ1-2, with D tentatively TRBD1 (5 bases). Germline V lookup: CDR1 LGHNA, CDR2 YSLEER. Trimming removed 4 bases at V and 6 bases at J, with 18 bases between. This CDR3 is built from 15 residues. CDR3 nucleotide sequence: TGCGCCAGCAGCCCCAGGGACTCCCCGAGGGATGGCTACACCTTC. This translates into CASSPRDSPRDGYTF.

The chain employs TRBV7-2 and TRBJ2-2; D possibly corresponds to TRBD1 (6 bases). The germline gives CDR1 SGHTA, CDR2 FQGNSA. V lost 7 bases to trimming and J lost 5 bases, with 11 bases between them. CDR3 length: 13 residues. The CDR3 is CASTQGRTGELFF. CDR3 in DNA: TGTGCCAGCACCCAGGGGCGGACCGGGGAGCTGTTTTTT.

The chain links TRBV5-4 to TRBJ1-1, with 8 nucleotides matching TRBD1. V gave up 4 bases and J gave up 5 bases; unmatched junction bases: 19. There are 18 residues in the CDR3. Germline CDR1 SGHNT, CDR2 YYREEE (reference sequence). The CDR3 here is CASSLTDRGEREGTEAFF. CDR3 coding DNA: TGTGCCAGCAGCCTCACCGACAGGGGCGAGAGGGAGGGTACTGAAGCTTTCTTT.

The V gene is TRBV9, the J gene TRBJ1-1; the D gene is possibly TRBD1 (5 bases). Germline-derived CDR1 and CDR2 are SGDLS and YYNGEE. The length of the CDR3 is 15 residues. Between the trimmed V and J ends, which lost 0 bases and 3 bases, there was a span of 12 bases. The chain's CDR3 is CASSVVGGSDTEAFF. The CDR3 nucleotides are TGTGCCAGCAGCGTAGTCGGGGGATCGGACACTGAAGCTTTCTTT.

This clone was found a few times. This chain connects TRBV11-2 to TRBJ2-3, with TRBD2 matching over 9 bases. The CDR3 extends over 17 amino acids. Trimming at V came to 6 bases and at J to 1 base, leaving 11 bases not matched to a gene. Germline-derived CDR1 and CDR2 are SGHAT and FQNNGV. CDR3 protein: CASRRGDLAGRTDTQYF. CDR3 sequence (DNA): TGTGCCAGCAGGAGAGGGGACCTAGCGGGGCGCACAGATACGCAGTATTTT.

CDR3 sequence reads: CASSGLAGGLNTGELFF. The CDR3 DNA is TGTGCCAGCAGCGGACTAGCGGGGGGATTGAACACCGGGGAGCTGTTTTTT. The chain has TRBV9 and TRBJ2-2; 13 nucleotides match TRBD2. Germline lookup yields CDR1 SGDLS and CDR2 YYNGEE. V shed 3 bases and J 1 base; nucleotides not matched to a gene: 3. The length of the CDR3 is 17 residues.

J is TRBJ1-2 and V is TRBV6-5, with D unclear. Deletions cut 7 bases from V and 8 bases from J, with 14 bases between. Per germline, CDR1 MNHEY and CDR2 SVGAGI. The CDR3 runs 12 residues. The CDR3 protein is CASKEPNGGYTF. The CDR3 DNA is TGTGCCAGCAAGGAGCCGAACGGAGGCTACACCTTC.

The V and J genes are TRBV20-1 and TRBJ1-1, with TRBD1 identical over 9 bases. CDR3 size: 11 residues. The germline CDR1 and CDR2 sequences are DFQATT and SNEGSKA (reference sequence). The CDR3 spells CRTGGSTEAFF. Written as DNA, the CDR3 is TGCAGGACAGGGGGAAGCACTGAAGCTTTCTTT.

The rearrangement links TRBV18 to TRBJ2-5, with 9 bases aligning to TRBD1. V shed 3 bases, J shed 4 bases, and the junction held 3 bases outside the gene matches. CDR3 size: 14 residues. Per the germline V gene, CDR1 is KGHSH and CDR2 is LQKENI. In nucleotides, the CDR3 is TGTGCCAGCTCACCTCGGACAGGGGCAGAGACCCAGTACTTC. It specifies CASSPRTGAETQYF.

The chain links TRBV11-2 to TRBJ2-5; 10 bases line up with TRBD1. The V gene end was trimmed by 5 bases and the J gene end by 5 bases; junction bases not matched to a gene: 8. CDR3 length: 15 amino acids. CDR1 and CDR2 (germline): SGHAT, FQNNGV. CDR3 nucleotides: TGTGCCAGCAGCGAAAGGACAGGGGGTTGGGAGACCCAGTACTTC. Residues: CASSERTGGWETQYF.

V usage is TRBV7-2 and J usage is TRBJ2-1; TRBD2 agrees at 14 bases. The CDR3 extends over 16 amino acids. Losses at the gene ends were 1 base for V and 8 bases for J; bases not matched to a gene: 4. Germline V gene data show CDR1 as SGHTA and CDR2 as FQGNSA. As DNA, the CDR3 is TGTGCCAGCAGCTTAGTTGGGACTAGCGGGGGCTATGAGCAGTTCTTC. The encoded protein is CASSLVGTSGGYEQFF.

The chain has TRBV30 and TRBJ2-7, with D possibly TRBD1 on 5 matching bases. V was trimmed by 0 bases and J by 4 bases, leaving 10 bases between them. CDR3 length equals 13 residues. CDR1 GTSNPN and CDR2 SVGIG come from the germline V gene (reference sequence). CDR3 sequence: CAWSVNRLYEQYF. CDR3 coding DNA: TGTGCCTGGAGTGTTAACAGGTTGTACGAGCAGTACTTC. Supplemented by reference TRBV30 and TRBJ2-7, the full variable domain reads SQTIHQWPATLVQPVGSPLSLECTVEGTSNPNLYWYRQAAGRGLQLLFYSVGIGQISSEVPQNLSASRPQDRQFILSSKKLLLSDSGFYLCAWSVNRLYEQYFGPGTRLTVT.

The CDR3 loop is CASSLQSSGANVLTF. The CDR3, as DNA: TGTGCCAGCAGCCTACAGAGCTCTGGGGCCAACGTCCTGACTTTC. J is TRBJ2-6 and V is TRBV11-3; no clear D gene. CDR1 and CDR2 (germline): SGHNT, YENEEA. The CDR3 is 15 residues long. Trimming pared 5 bases from V and 0 bases from J, leaving 8 bases between.

This chain connects TRBV28 to TRBJ2-7, with 8 bases fitting TRBD1. The CDR3 contains 15 residues. The germline gives CDR1 MDHEN, CDR2 SYDVKM. Losses at the gene ends were 4 bases for V and 3 bases for J; bases not matched to a gene: 8. The CDR3 sequence is CASSSYPDRDYEQYF. The CDR3 DNA is TGTGCCAGCAGTTCCTACCCGGACAGGGACTACGAGCAGTACTTC.

The V gene is TRBV12-5, the J gene TRBJ1-2; 10 nucleotides line up with TRBD1. The CDR3 consists of 15 residues. V shed 6 bases and J 6 bases; nucleotides not matched to a gene: 10. Germline CDR1 and CDR2: LGHNT and FRNRAP. The CDR3 sequence is CASGFGDRGLNGYTF. The CDR3 DNA is TGTGCTAGTGGATTCGGCGACAGGGGGCTTAATGGCTACACCTTC.

V gene TRBV11-3 combines with J gene TRBJ1-1; D remains ambiguous. CDR1 is SGHNT, CDR2 YENEEA, per germline. The CDR3 spans 13 residues. Trimming pared 4 bases from V and 2 bases from J, leaving 8 bases between. CDR3 amino acids: CASSSTDNTEAFF. The CDR3 DNA reads as TGTGCCAGCAGCTCAACAGACAACACTGAAGCTTTCTTT.